The T cell receptor beta chain described here comes from a study of lymphopenia after photon versus proton radiotherapy. Study-wide points: Under photons, naive T cells and diversity fell while effector/memory populations rose. Larger post-nadir TCR diversity loss correlated inversely with survival in deceased patients. Survival link was tested only in deceased patients; proton benefit remains a possibility.

Germline CDR1 LGHNA, CDR2 YSLEER. V lost 0 bases, J lost 5 bases, and 17 bases lay in between. There are 16 residues in the CDR3. Concerning this clone: Its antigen remains unidentified.

Only in-frame clones appear in the TCRdb table, and some are missing; sequencing was by immunoSEQ multiplex PCR. Of about 64,000 clones listed, approximately 86% are singletons. Specimen: peripheral blood, collected from a patient treated with proton-based radiotherapy. J is TRBJ2-7 and V is TRBV4-3, with D perhaps TRBD2 (6 bases). The origin of this receptor is a man older than 75 with esophageal cancer. The CDR3 DNA reads TGCGCCAGCAGCCAAGACCCAGTGCCGGGACTCGACGAGCAGTACTTC. As protein: CASSQDPVPGLDEQYF.